The 4 T cell receptor beta chains in this list originate from one sample, sequenced in a study of beta chain features in type 1 diabetes. Study-wide results and limits: Across all four CD4+ subsets, people with type 1 diabetes showed modestly shorter TCRB CDR3s.

The authors reverse transcribed all of the isolated RNA, so sequencing captured expressed TCRB transcripts. Here immunoSEQ multiplex PCR was the method, and the copy in TCRdb shows in-frame clones only, minus some. This repertoire shows about 160,000 clones, approximately 8% found once; its top ten account for 0.94%. These receptors' antigens are unknown. Sequencing input: central memory CD4+ T cells from blood. The receptors stem from a woman aged 40 to 55 with type 1 diabetes.

The gene calls are TRBV27 and TRBJ1-1; D is unresolved. The CDR3 runs 13 residues. V dropped 3 bases and J dropped 1 base, with 6 bases sitting between them. Germline V CDR1 and CDR2: MNHEY, SMNVEV (reference sequence). CDR3 bases: TGTGCCAGCAGTTTTCCGGGGAACACTGAAGCTTTCTTT. Translation: CASSFPGNTEAFF.

The J gene is TRBJ2-3, the V gene TRBV4-3; 7 bases are shared with TRBD2. V was pared by 0 bases and J by 8 bases, with 5 bases of the junction left unmatched. The germline gives CDR1 LGHNA, CDR2 YSLEER. The CDR3 runs to 14 residues. The CDR3 reads CASSQDSGAGTQYF. CDR3 bases: TGCGCCAGCAGCCAAGACAGCGGGGCGGGTACGCAGTATTTT.

This clone was counted ten times or more. V is TRBV4-3 and J is TRBJ1-3, with TRBD1 as a possible D gene (6 bases). This CDR3 spans 16 amino acids. Trimming cost V 3 bases and J 0 bases, with 12 bases left between them. CDR1 is LGHNA, CDR2 YSLEER, per germline. The CDR3 DNA follows: TGCGCCAGCAGCCACCTCCAGGGGATCTCTGGAAACACCATATATTTT. It translates to CASSHLQGISGNTIYF.

This clone was counted a few times. J is TRBJ2-1 and V is TRBV14; 10 bases fit TRBD2. CDR3 size: 15 residues. Germline loops: CDR1 SGHDN, CDR2 FVKESK. Trimming removed 0 bases from V and 4 bases from J; junction bases left unmatched: 0. CDR3 residues: CASSQDSGRYNEQFF. CDR3 bases: TGTGCCAGCAGCCAAGATAGCGGGAGGTACAATGAGCAGTTCTTC.